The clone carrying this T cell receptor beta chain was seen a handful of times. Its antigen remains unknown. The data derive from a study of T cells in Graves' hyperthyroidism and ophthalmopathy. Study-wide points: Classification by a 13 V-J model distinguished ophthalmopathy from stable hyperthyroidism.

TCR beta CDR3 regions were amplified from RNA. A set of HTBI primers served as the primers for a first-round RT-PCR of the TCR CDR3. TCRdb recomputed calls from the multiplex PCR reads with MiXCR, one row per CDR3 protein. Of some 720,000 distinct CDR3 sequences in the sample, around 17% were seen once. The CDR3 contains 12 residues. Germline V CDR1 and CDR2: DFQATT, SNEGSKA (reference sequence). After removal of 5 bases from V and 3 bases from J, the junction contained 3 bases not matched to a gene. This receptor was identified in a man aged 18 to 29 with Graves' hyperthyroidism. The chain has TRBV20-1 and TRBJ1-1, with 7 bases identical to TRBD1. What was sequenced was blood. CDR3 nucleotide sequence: TGCAGTGCTCAGGGGGGTTACACTGAAGCTTTCTTT. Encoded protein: CSAQGGYTEAFF.